This T cell receptor beta chain was sequenced during a study of blood T cell repertoires in COVID-19. Study as a whole: T cells, B-cell-depleted T cells, or PBMCs provided the cDNA or gDNA that served as material.

The sample holds one count of this clone. Across roughly 25 US areas, participants ranged in age from 18 to 89 years. Original processing notes: Amplified reference gene primers provided the basis for estimating nucleated cell counts. Using immunoSEQ multiplex PCR, the repertoire was profiled, and TCRdb retains in-frame clones only, with some absent. The V and J calls and the clone size are those of that table, but D and trimming were determined from the DNA. The sample yields roughly 200,000 clones, more than 70% seen once. The CDR3 runs to 13 residues. The germline V and J ends were trimmed by 3 bases and 5 bases, with 11 bases remaining between them. CDR1 and CDR2 (germline): SGHNT, YYREEE (reference sequence).

This TCR came from a man aged 35 to 55 with acute COVID-19. This sequence joins TRBV5-4 and TRBJ1-1; D might be TRBD1 (5 bases). Sequenced sample: PBMCs or T cells enriched from blood (not recorded which). CDR3 in amino acids: CASSWGEATEAFF. The CDR3 nucleotides are TGTGCCAGCAGCTGGGGGGAGGCAACTGAAGCTTTCTTT.